A single T cell receptor (beta chain) is shown here with its context. What it recognizes is unknown. The sample is drawn from a study of chemoradiotherapy in HPV16-positive cancers. Study outcomes and limitations: Candidate HPV-specific clones and E7-related TCR motifs grew in tumor during treatment. Better recurrence-free survival went with HPV-responsive T-cell expansion in HPV16-positive patients.

Profiling relied on immunoSEQ multiplex PCR, and the TCRdb table lists in-frame clones only, not all of them. The table includes some 13,000 clones, less than 80% detected once. This sequence originates from a human donor with HPV-associated anogenital cancer. The sample here was taken from a patient who underwent chemoradiotherapy.

As DNA, the CDR3 is TGCAGCGTTCTCAGGACTTCTCGGGATGAGCAGTTCTTC. This translates into CSVLRTSRDEQFF. This chain uses TRBV29-1 with TRBJ2-1; D is perhaps TRBD2 (5 bases). Per the germline V gene, CDR1 is SQVTM and CDR2 is ANQGSEA. The CDR3 has 13 amino acids. V was shortened by 5 bases and J by 8 bases, with 16 bases between the two germline ends.